The clone carrying this T cell receptor (beta chain) has a handful of counts. Additional DNA sequences in this sample encode the identical CDR3. From germline, CDR1 is SGHRS and CDR2 YFSETQ. There are 15 residues in the CDR3. V trimming: 0 bases; J trimming: 0 bases; junction bases outside the gene matches: 2. Authors' processing steps: For nucleated cells, counts were estimated from reference gene primer amplification. Repertoires were generated with immunoSEQ multiplex PCR, while TCRdb's copy carries only in-frame clones and drops some. The V and J calls and clone size were taken over from that table, and D and trimming were inferred from the DNA. The table lists 70,000 to 95,000 clones, 70% to 85% of them singletons, with under 25% in the top ten. This sample stems from a study of blood T cell repertoires in COVID-19. Study information: Researchers got acute and convalescent COVID-19 samples from the United States, Italy and Spain. T cells, B-cell-depleted T cells, or PBMCs supplied cDNA or gDNA.

This receptor was identified in a woman aged 45-59 years with acute or convalescent COVID-19. Sequencing was performed on peripheral blood. The rearrangement joins TRBV5-1 to TRBJ2-7, with 8 positions matching TRBD1. CDR3 region: CASSLGGQGSYEQYF. CDR3 bases: TGCGCCAGCAGCTTGGGTGGACAGGGCTCCTACGAGCAGTACTTC.